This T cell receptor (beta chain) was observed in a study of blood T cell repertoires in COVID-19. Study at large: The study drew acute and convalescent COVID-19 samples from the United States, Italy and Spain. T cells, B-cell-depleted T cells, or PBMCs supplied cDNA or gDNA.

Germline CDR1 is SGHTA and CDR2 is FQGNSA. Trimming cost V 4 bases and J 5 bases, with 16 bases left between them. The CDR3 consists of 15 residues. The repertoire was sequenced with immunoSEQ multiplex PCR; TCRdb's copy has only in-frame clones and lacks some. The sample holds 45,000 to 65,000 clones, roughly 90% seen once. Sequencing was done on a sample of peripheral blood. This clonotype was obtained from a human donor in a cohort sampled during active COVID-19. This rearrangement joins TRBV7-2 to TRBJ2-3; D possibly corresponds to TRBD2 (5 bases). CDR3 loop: CASSSGLSWGDTQYF. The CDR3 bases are TGTGCCAGCAGCTCCGGACTTAGCTGGGGAGATACGCAGTATTTT.